What follows describes a single TCR beta chain. Original handling: Reference gene primer amplification yielded estimated nucleated cell counts. Sequencing used immunoSEQ multiplex PCR; TCRdb keeps in-frame clones, though not all of them. From that table come the V and J calls and clone size; the DNA was used to work out D and trimming. The sample has 130,000 or so clones, roughly four fifths seen once. This sample was taken from a study of blood T cell repertoires in COVID-19. Study overall: Researchers got acute and convalescent COVID-19 samples from the United States, Italy and Spain. T cells, B-cell-depleted T cells, or PBMCs provided the cDNA or gDNA that served as material.

V was clipped by 6 bases and J by 6 bases; unmatched bases: 8. The germline V gene has CDR1 MNHEY and CDR2 SMNVEV (reference sequence). This CDR3 region has 14 residues. This sequence was found in a human donor in a cohort sampled during active COVID-19. The source material was peripheral blood. The chain links TRBV27 to TRBJ1-2, with 9 bases that match TRBD1. The CDR3 spells CASRQTGTGNGYTF. Here the CDR3 DNA reads TGTGCCAGCAGACAAACCGGGACAGGGAATGGCTACACCTTC.